The clone carrying this T cell receptor beta chain was picked up one time. Its specificity is not known. Libraries were prepared by immunoSEQ multiplex PCR; TCRdb keeps only in-frame clonotypes and omits some of them. Altogether tens of thousands of clones are present, 92% being singletons, with the ten largest covering about 5%. This entry comes from a study of resident and recirculating memory T cells in vitiligo. In the study overall: Epidermis came from shave biopsies of lesional and nonlesional sites, plus PBMCs. Study outcomes and limitations: Sequences differed between biopsy sites and patients, suggesting private specificity.

No change in lesions over the prior 6 months defined stable disease. V lost 0 bases and J lost 2; bases outside the gene matches: 7. The CDR3 is 18 residues long. CDR1 is SGDLS and CDR2 is YYNGEE in the germline V gene. Sequencing used blood. This clonotype was sampled from a male donor with vitiligo. This chain connects TRBV9 to TRBJ2-3; TRBD2 aligns across 12 bases. CDR3: CASSVDELAGGTTDTQYF. The CDR3 DNA reads as TGTGCCAGCAGCGTAGATGAGCTAGCGGGAGGGACCACAGATACGCAGTATTTT.